This T cell receptor (beta chain) was identified during a study of OX40 agonist ivuxolimab in advanced cancers. The ends lost 0 bases at V and 0 bases at J; junction bases unmatched: 4. In germline, CDR1 is SGHDN, CDR2 FVKESK. The CDR3 has 16 amino acids. Data came from immunoSEQ multiplex PCR; TCRdb stores just in-frame clones and leaves some out. The data hold 85,000 to 100,000 clones, with 90% to 95% observed a single time. The source was CD4+ or CD8+ T cells sorted from blood, collected in a trial of the OX40 agonist ivuxolimab. The rearrangement uses TRBV14 and TRBJ2-7; TRBD1 matches 8 bases. The receptor was isolated from an adult with an advanced solid tumor such as melanoma, head and neck, liver or kidney cancer. The CDR3 here is CASSQDQGARSYEQYF. The CDR3 DNA reads TGTGCCAGCAGCCAAGATCAGGGGGCTCGCTCCTACGAGCAGTACTTC. Filled out from reference TRBV14 and TRBJ2-7, the complete variable domain reads EAGVTQFPSHSVIEKGQTVTLRCDPISGHDNLYWYRRVMGKEIKFLLHFVKESKQDESGMPNNRFLAERTGGTYSTLKVQPAELEDSGVYFCASSQDQGARSYEQYFGPGTRLTVT.